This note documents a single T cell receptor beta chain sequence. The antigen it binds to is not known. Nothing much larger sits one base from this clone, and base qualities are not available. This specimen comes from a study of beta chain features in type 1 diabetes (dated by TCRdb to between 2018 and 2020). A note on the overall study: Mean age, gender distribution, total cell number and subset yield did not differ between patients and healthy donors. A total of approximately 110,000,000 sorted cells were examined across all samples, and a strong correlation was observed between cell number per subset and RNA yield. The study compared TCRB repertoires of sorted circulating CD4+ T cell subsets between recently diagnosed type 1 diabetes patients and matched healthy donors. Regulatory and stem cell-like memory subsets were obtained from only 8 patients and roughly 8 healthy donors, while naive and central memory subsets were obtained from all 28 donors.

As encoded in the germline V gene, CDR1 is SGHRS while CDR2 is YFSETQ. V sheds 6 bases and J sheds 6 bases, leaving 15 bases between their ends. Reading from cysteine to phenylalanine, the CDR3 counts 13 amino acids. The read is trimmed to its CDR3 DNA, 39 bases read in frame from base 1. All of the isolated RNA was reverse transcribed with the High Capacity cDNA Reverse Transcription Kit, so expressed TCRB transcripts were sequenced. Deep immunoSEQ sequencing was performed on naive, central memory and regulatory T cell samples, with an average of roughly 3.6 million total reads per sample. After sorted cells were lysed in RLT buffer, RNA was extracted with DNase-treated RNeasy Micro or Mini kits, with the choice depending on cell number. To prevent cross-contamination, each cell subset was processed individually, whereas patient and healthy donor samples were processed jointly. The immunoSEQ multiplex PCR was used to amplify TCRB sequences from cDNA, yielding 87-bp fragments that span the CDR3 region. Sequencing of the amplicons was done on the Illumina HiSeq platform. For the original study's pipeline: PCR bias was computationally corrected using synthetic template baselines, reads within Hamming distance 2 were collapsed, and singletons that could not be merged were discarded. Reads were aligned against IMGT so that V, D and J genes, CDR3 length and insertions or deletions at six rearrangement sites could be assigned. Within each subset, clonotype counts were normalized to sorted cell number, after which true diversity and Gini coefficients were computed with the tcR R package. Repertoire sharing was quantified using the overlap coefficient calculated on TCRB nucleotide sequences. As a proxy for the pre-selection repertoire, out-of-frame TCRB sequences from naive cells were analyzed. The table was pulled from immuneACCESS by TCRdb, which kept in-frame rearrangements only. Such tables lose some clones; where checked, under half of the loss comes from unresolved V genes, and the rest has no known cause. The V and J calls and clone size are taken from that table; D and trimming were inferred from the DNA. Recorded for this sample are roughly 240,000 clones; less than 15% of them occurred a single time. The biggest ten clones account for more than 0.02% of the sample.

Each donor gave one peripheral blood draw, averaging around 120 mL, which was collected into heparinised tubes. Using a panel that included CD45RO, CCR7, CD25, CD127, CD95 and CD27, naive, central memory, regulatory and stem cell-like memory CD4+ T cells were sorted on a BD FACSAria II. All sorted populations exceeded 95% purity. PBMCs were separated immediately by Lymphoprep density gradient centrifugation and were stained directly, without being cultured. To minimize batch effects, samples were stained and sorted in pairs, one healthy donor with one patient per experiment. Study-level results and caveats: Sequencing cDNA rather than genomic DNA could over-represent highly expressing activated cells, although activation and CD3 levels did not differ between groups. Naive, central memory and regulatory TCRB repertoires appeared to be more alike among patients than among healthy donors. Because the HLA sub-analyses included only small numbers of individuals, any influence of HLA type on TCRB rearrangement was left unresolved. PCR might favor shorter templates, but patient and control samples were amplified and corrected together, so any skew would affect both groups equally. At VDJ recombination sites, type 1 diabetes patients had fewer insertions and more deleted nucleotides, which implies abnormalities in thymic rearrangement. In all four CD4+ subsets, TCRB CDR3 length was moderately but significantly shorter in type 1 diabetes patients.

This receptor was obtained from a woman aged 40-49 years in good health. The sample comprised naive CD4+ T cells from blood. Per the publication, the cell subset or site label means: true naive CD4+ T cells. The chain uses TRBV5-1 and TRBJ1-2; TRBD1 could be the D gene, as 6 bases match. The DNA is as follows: TGCGCCAGCACTGGACAGTGGAACGATGGCTACACCTTC. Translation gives CASTGQWNDGYTF.